The next 18 T cell receptor beta chains were all read from a single sample in a study of T cells in Graves' hyperthyroidism and ophthalmopathy. What was amplified from RNA transcripts were TCR beta CDR3 regions. The HTBI primer set was used in a first-round RT-PCR of the TCR CDR3. TCRdb reprocessed the multiplex PCR reads with MiXCR, giving one entry per CDR3 protein. The sample has under 350,000 distinct CDR3 sequences; more than 15% are singletons. The material sequenced was blood. The source is a woman in her fifties or sixties with Graves' ophthalmopathy.

The rearrangement joins TRBV12-3 or TRBV12-4 to TRBJ2-7, with 8 bases fitting TRBD1. This CDR3 is 19 amino acids long. J gave up 1 base and V 6 bases, and 20 bases lay outside the gene matches. The CDR3 protein is CASSPMTGAERGTSYEQYF. The CDR3 bases are TGTGCCAGCAGCCCAATGACAGGGGCCGAAAGGGGAACTTCCTACGAGCAGTACTTC.

The rearrangement uses TRBV6-1 and TRBJ2-1; D uncertain. The CDR3 loop spans 13 amino acids. The germline gives CDR1 MNHNS, CDR2 SASEGT. V dropped 6 bases and J dropped 4 bases, with 10 bases sitting between them. This CDR3 reads CASSVIGYNEQFF. In DNA, the CDR3 is TGTGCCAGCAGCGTAATCGGGTACAATGAGCAGTTCTTC.

This clonotype was seen repeatedly, ten times or more. The gene calls are TRBV5-1 and TRBJ2-3; no definite D call. Trimming removed 4 bases at V and 0 bases at J, with 15 bases between. The CDR3 runs 16 residues. CDR1 is SGHRS and CDR2 is YFSETQ in the germline V gene. This CDR3 is CASSEGTVFSTDTQYF. Here the CDR3 DNA reads TGCGCCAGCAGCGAAGGAACAGTCTTCAGCACAGATACGCAGTATTTT.

This clonotype has a count of ten or more. The rearrangement links TRBV20-1 to TRBJ2-1; 11 bases fit TRBD2. Germline lookup yields CDR1 DFQATT and CDR2 SNEGSKA (reference sequence). The CDR3 consists of 14 residues. V lost 5 bases and J lost 4; bases outside the gene matches: 4. CDR3 nucleotide sequence: TGCAGTGCTGTTAGCGGGAGGGATTACAATGAGCAGTTCTTC. Amino acid sequence: CSAVSGRDYNEQFF.

The chain combines TRBV5-8 with TRBJ2-5, with 14 positions matching TRBD2. CDR3 length equals 17 residues. J was trimmed by 3 bases and V by 4 bases; bases with no gene match: 8. CDR1 and CDR2 from the germline V gene are SGHTS and YDEGEE. CDR3 sequence: CASSKGLAGVHEETQYF. The CDR3 DNA is TGTGCCAGCAGCAAGGGACTAGCGGGAGTACATGAAGAGACCCAGTACTTC.

There are a few counts of this clonotype. The J gene is TRBJ2-7, the V gene TRBV19; TRBD2 matches 11 bases. Germline V CDR1 and CDR2: LNHDA, SQIVND (reference sequence). J lost 3 bases, V lost 2 bases, and 3 bases had no gene match. There are 15 residues in the CDR3. CDR3 in DNA: TGTGCCAGTAGTATACTAGCGGGGGGAAACTACGAGCAGTACTTC. Encoded protein: CASSILAGGNYEQYF.

In this sample, this clonotype turned up a few times. V gene TRBV4-1 combines with J gene TRBJ1-1; 8 bases are shared with TRBD1. Germline V gene sequence: CDR1 MGHRA, CDR2 YSYEKL. The CDR3 contains 16 residues. With V trimmed by 4 bases and J by 1 base, 8 bases remained unmatched. For the CDR3, the DNA is TGCGCCAGCAGCCGTAACCGGCAGGGGGCGAACACTGAAGCTTTCTTT. The encoded protein is CASSRNRQGANTEAFF.

This clonotype was picked up a small number of times. This chain joins TRBV7-2 and TRBJ1-2, with D tentatively TRBD1 (6 bases). CDR1 and CDR2 from the germline V gene are SGHTA and FQGNSA. This CDR3 is 14 amino acids long. V shed 5 bases and J shed 0 bases, with 10 bases lying between them. The CDR3 nucleotides are TGTGCCAGCAGCGACAGGCGTTCTAACTATGGCTACACCTTC. This sequence encodes CASSDRRSNYGYTF. Together with reference TRBV7-2 and TRBJ1-2, the CDR3 gives the full variable domain: GAGVSQSPSNKVTEKGKDVELRCDPISGHTALYWYRQSLGQGLEFLIYFQGNSAPDKSGLPSDRFSAERTGGSVSTLTIQRTQQEDSAVYLCASSDRRSNYGYTFGSGTRLTVV.

This clonotype was seen at least ten times. The chain combines TRBV30 with TRBJ2-7; 8 positions agree with TRBD2. CDR1 and CDR2 (germline): GTSNPN, SVGIG (reference sequence). The CDR3 runs 13 residues. The J segment lost 2 bases and the V segment lost 1 base, leaving 1 base of the junction unmatched. CDR3 in DNA: TGTGCCTGGAGTGACGGGAGGGCCTACGAGCAGTACTTC. It yields the protein CAWSDGRAYEQYF.

This clonotype was seen many times. The J gene is TRBJ2-1, the V gene TRBV7-9; D tentatively reads TRBD1 or TRBD2 (7 bases each). The CDR3 extends over 18 amino acids. The V gene's germline CDR1 is SEHNR and CDR2 FQNEAQ (reference sequence). The ends were cut back, 6 bases at V and 4 bases at J, with 25 bases in the middle. CDR3 amino acids: CASSQRQGRLAVYNEQFF. The CDR3 DNA reads as TGTGCCAGCAGTCAGAGACAGGGCCGGCTAGCGGTTTACAATGAGCAGTTCTTC.

This clonotype was recorded many times. The genes are TRBV12-3 or TRBV12-4 and TRBJ1-3; D uncertain. Trimming took off 6 bases at V and 0 bases at J, with 6 bases between the two ends. The CDR3 contains 13 residues. The CDR3 loop reads CASSDLSGNTIYF. For the CDR3, the DNA is TGTGCCAGCAGCGACCTCTCTGGAAACACCATATATTTT.

This clonotype has just a few counts. This chain links TRBV7-9 with TRBJ1-4; D not resolved. Deletions cut 5 bases from V and 5 bases from J, with 12 bases between. From germline, CDR1 is SEHNR and CDR2 FQNEAQ (reference sequence). This CDR3 spans 14 amino acids. The chain's CDR3 is CASSLGRENEKLFF. DNA of the CDR3: TGTGCCAGCAGCCTCGGACGGGAGAATGAAAAACTGTTTTTT.

This clonotype was observed at least ten times. V usage is TRBV20-1 and J usage is TRBJ2-1; 7 nucleotides align to TRBD2. With V trimmed by 3 bases and J by 8 bases, 10 bases remained unmatched. The CDR3 sequence is 14 residues long. Germline V gene lookup returns CDR1 DFQATT and CDR2 SNEGSKA (reference sequence). CDR3 sequence: CSARLAGVADEQFF. In nucleotides, the CDR3 is TGCAGTGCTAGGCTGGCGGGAGTTGCCGATGAGCAGTTCTTC.

With respect to this clonotype: Being one base from a much bigger clone, this may be a read error. The chain recombines TRBV5-1 with TRBJ2-7, with 7 nucleotides matching TRBD1. Germline V gives CDR1 SGHRS, CDR2 YFSETQ. This CDR3 is built from 15 residues. Trimming removed 5 bases from V and 0 bases from J; junction bases left unmatched: 8. The CDR3, as DNA: TGCGCCAGCAGTCAGGGGACAGCCTTCTCCTACGAGCAGTACTTC. It translates to CASSQGTAFSYEQYF.

This clonotype was counted a few times. The chain recombines TRBV19 with TRBJ2-2; the match to TRBD1 covers 8 bases. Germline V gives CDR1 LNHDA, CDR2 SQIVND (reference sequence). CDR3 length equals 15 residues. The trim removed 7 bases at V and 5 bases at J, leaving 9 bases unmatched. Written as DNA, the CDR3 is TGTGCCAGTATTAAGGACAGGGTTGGTACCGGGGAGCTGTTTTTT. Its protein product is CASIKDRVGTGELFF.

This clonotype was counted a few times. V gene TRBV13 combines with J gene TRBJ2-1; 7 nucleotides agree with TRBD2. CDR3 length: 18 amino acids. Germline V gene data show CDR1 as PRHDT and CDR2 as FYEKMQ (reference sequence). V shed 5 bases, J shed 7 bases, and the junction held 20 bases outside the gene matches. The CDR3 coding sequence is TGTGCCAGCAGCGGTTGGTCCGCGGGGGTTTACAAGGGAAATGAGCAGTTCTTC. Its translation: CASSGWSAGVYKGNEQFF.

J is TRBJ1-1 and V is TRBV9, with 8 bases aligning to TRBD1. The V segment lost 0 bases and the J segment 1 base; nucleotides outside the gene matches: 5. Germline CDR1 reads SGDLS; CDR2 reads YYNGEE. The CDR3 length is 16 residues. CDR3 coding DNA: TGTGCCAGCAGCGTAGATCAGGGGGCTACGAACACTGAAGCTTTCTTT. Translated, it gives CASSVDQGATNTEAFF.

This clonotype was picked up many times. This rearrangement joins TRBV5-1 to TRBJ1-1; a weak D match, TRBD1 (5 bases). V shed 1 base and J shed 1 base, with 11 bases lying between them. The CDR3 runs to 15 residues. The germline CDR1 and CDR2 sequences are SGHRS and YFSETQ. The CDR3 region is CASSLLLQGNTEAFF. The DNA of the CDR3 is TGCGCCAGCAGCTTGCTCCTGCAGGGGAACACTGAAGCTTTCTTT. Together with reference TRBV5-1 and TRBJ1-1, the CDR3 gives the full variable domain: KAGVTQTPRYLIKTRGQQVTLSCSPISGHRSVSWYQQTPGQGLQFLFEYFSETQRNKGNFPGRFSGRQFSNSRSEMNVSTLELGDSALYLCASSLLLQGNTEAFFGQGTRLTVV.